The rows below give T cell receptor beta chains drawn from one sample of a study of blood T cell repertoires in COVID-19. Sequenced by immunoSEQ multiplex PCR; TCRdb stores in-frame clones only, minus some. The sample yields 110,000 or so clones, roughly 70% seen once. What was sequenced was peripheral blood. These receptors originate from a woman in her thirties or forties with acute or convalescent COVID-19. Both conserved end residues are part of each CDR3. Each record gives: D gene, V gene, clone size, J gene, CDR3 DNA, CDR3 protein. A D gene is named only where the DNA matches it firmly. Where a row states a size, it is once, few, many or the class of an expanded clone; other rows omit it.

.	TRBV12-3/TRBV12-4	.	TRBJ2-1	TGTGCCACCCGTCCTAACTCCTACAATGAGCAGTTCTTC	CATRPNSYNEQFF
TRBD1	TRBV4-3	few	TRBJ1-6	TGCGCCAGCAGCCAAGGGACAGGCGCCAGGGGTAGTTCACCCCTCCACTTT	CASSQGTGARGSSPLHF
.	TRBV6-6	few	TRBJ2-2	TGTGCCAGCAGTTACATTGGGGGAGGCGGGGAGCTGTTTTTT	CASSYIGGGGELFF
TRBD2	TRBV5-4	.	TRBJ2-4	TGTGCCAGCAGCTCTAAGCGGGGGCCGACGCAAAACATTCAGTACTTC	CASSSKRGPTQNIQYF
.	TRBV6-2/TRBV6-3	once	TRBJ2-5	TGTGCCAGCAGTTACCCAGTCCAAGAGACCCAGTACTTC	CASSYPVQETQYF
.	TRBV5-1	.	TRBJ2-3	TGCGCCAGCAGCTTGGGAGGGGGAAGGGGCACAGATACGCAGTATTTT	CASSLGGGRGTDTQYF
TRBD1	TRBV28	.	TRBJ1-3	TGTGCCAGCAGTCCTGCAGGGGGTGGAAACACCATATATTTT	CASSPAGGGNTIYF
.	TRBV7-6	.	TRBJ2-5	TGTGCCAGCAGCTTAGAGTGGGGCAGGGTCCAAGAGACCCAGTACTTC	CASSLEWGRVQETQYF
TRBD2	TRBV19	.	TRBJ2-1	TGTGCCAGTAGTATGGGGAGGGAAGGGAGCAATGAGCAGTTCTTC	CASSMGREGSNEQFF
.	TRBV5-1	many	TRBJ2-2	TGCGCCAGCAGCTTGATTGATCTCGGGTTTCGCACCGGGGAGCTGTTTTTT	CASSLIDLGFRTGELFF
TRBD1	TRBV5-1	.	TRBJ1-1	TGCGCCAGCAGCACTTCGGGACAGGGGACTGAAGCTTTCTTT	CASSTSGQGTEAFF
TRBD2	TRBV6-2/TRBV6-3	few	TRBJ2-3	TGTGCCAGCAGCCTTGGGACTAGCGGGTGGGAAGATACGCAGTATTTT	CASSLGTSGWEDTQYF
TRBD1	TRBV6-5	.	TRBJ2-2	TGTGCCAGCAGTTTAGCGACAGGGCCCGACGGGGAGCTGTTTTTT	CASSLATGPDGELFF
.	TRBV27	.	TRBJ2-5	TGTGCCAGCAGCAGAAAAAGGGAGGAGACCCAGTACTTC	CASSRKREETQYF
.	TRBV5-1	.	TRBJ2-5	TGCGCCAGCAGCTTGGCTGATGTAGTCAGGGGAGAGACCCAGTACTTC	CASSLADVVRGETQYF
TRBD2	TRBV5-4	.	TRBJ2-2	TGTGCCAGCAGCCTCGGGGGGGTGGGCACCGGGGAGCTGTTTTTT	CASSLGGVGTGELFF
.	TRBV2	.	TRBJ1-1	TGTGCCAGCACGAGATCGGTCATGAACACTGAAGCTTTCTTT	CASTRSVMNTEAFF
.	TRBV7-9	.	TRBJ1-3	TGTGCCAGCAGCTCCGACAGAATTCGTAACACCATATATTTT	CASSSDRIRNTIYF
.	TRBV18	.	TRBJ2-7	TGTGCCAGCTCACCTACAGGGCAGGGCGGCAACGAGCAGTACTTC	CASSPTGQGGNEQYF
TRBD2	TRBV7-2	.	TRBJ2-5	TGTGCCAGCAGCCCCGGACTAGGTAGGAACCAAGAGACCCAGTACTTC	CASSPGLGRNQETQYF
.	TRBV11-2	.	TRBJ2-2	TGTGCCAGCAGTTTTAACAGGAACACCGGGGAGCTGTTTTTT	CASSFNRNTGELFF
.	TRBV4-1	.	TRBJ1-5	TGCGCCAGCAGCCAAGACAGGCGATATCAGCCCCAGCATTTT	CASSQDRRYQPQHF
.	TRBV7-3	.	TRBJ2-3	TGTGCCAGCAGCTTAAATTCCGGGGGTGGTGATACGCAGTATTTT	CASSLNSGGGDTQYF
TRBD1	TRBV12-3/TRBV12-4	.	TRBJ1-1	TGTGCCAGCAGACCTGACAGGGGAACTGAAGCTTTCTTT	CASRPDRGTEAFF
.	TRBV12-3/TRBV12-4	.	TRBJ1-1	TGTGCCAGCATAACCGGAGGCACTGAAGCTTTCTTT	CASITGGTEAFF
TRBD2	TRBV28	few	TRBJ2-3	TGTGCCAGCGGGAGGGCTACAGATACGCAGTATTTT	CASGRATDTQYF
.	TRBV19	few	TRBJ1-2	TGTGCCAGTAGTGGTAGCGGGCTGGCCCCTAATGGCTACACCTTC	CASSGSGLAPNGYTF
TRBD2	TRBV11-3	.	TRBJ2-1	TGTGCCAGCAGCCTTGGGGTAGCGGGGGGGAACAATGAGCAGTTCTTC	CASSLGVAGGNNEQFF
TRBD1	TRBV6-5	.	TRBJ1-5	TGTGCCAGCAGAATGCTTTTAGGGGGCGATCAGCCCCAGCATTTT	CASRMLLGGDQPQHF
TRBD1	TRBV6-1	.	TRBJ2-5	TGTGCCAGCAGTGAATGGACGGGACAGAGGGAGACCCAGTACTTC	CASSEWTGQRETQYF
.	TRBV10-3	few	TRBJ2-3	TGTGCCGTACAAGAAAAGGACAGCTACACAGATACGCAGTATTTT	CAVQEKDSYTDTQYF
.	TRBV6-5	.	TRBJ2-1	TGTGCCAGCACTCGGAGGGCCTCCTACAATGAGCAGTTCTTC	CASTRRASYNEQFF
.	TRBV6-6	few	TRBJ2-7	TGTGCCAGCAGCACACCGGGACTTGCCTACGAGCAGTACTTC	CASSTPGLAYEQYF
.	TRBV11-1	few	TRBJ2-5	TGTGCCAGCAGCTTACAGGGTTATACCCTTGACCAGTACTTC	CASSLQGYTLDQYF
.	TRBV18	.	TRBJ1-2	TGTGCCAGCTCACCAGGCGAAGCGGATGGCTACACCTTC	CASSPGEADGYTF
.	TRBV12-3/TRBV12-4	.	TRBJ2-2	TGTGCCAGCATTCGGGCGAGGGCCGGGGAGCTGTTTTTT	CASIRARAGELFF
TRBD2	TRBV13	.	TRBJ2-1	TGTGCCAGCAGCTGGACTAGCGGGGGGCCCATCAATGAGCAGTTCTTC	CASSWTSGGPINEQFF
.	TRBV5-5	.	TRBJ2-1	TGTGCCAGCAGGTGGGGACTCAGCTCCTACAATGAGCAGTTCTTC	CASRWGLSSYNEQFF
TRBD2	TRBV12-5	.	TRBJ2-1	TGTGCTAGTGGTTTGGGGCTAGCGGACTACAATGAGCAGTTCTTC	CASGLGLADYNEQFF
.	TRBV30	.	TRBJ2-7	TGTGCCTGGAGTGTAACACAGATCGAGCAGTACTTC	CAWSVTQIEQYF
TRBD2	TRBV6-6	.	TRBJ2-3	TGTGCCAGCAGCCCTCGGGCGGGGACTAGTGCTGATACGCAGTATTTT	CASSPRAGTSADTQYF